This is a list of T cell receptor beta chains from one sample in a study of response to subunit inactivated influenza vaccine. TCRdb redid the calling of the RT-PCR reads with MiXCR, one entry per CDR3 protein. The sample contains about 520,000 distinct CDR3 sequences, 25% of which appear only once. The sequenced sample was CD4+ T cells sorted from PBMCs, obtained 4 to 6 days after vaccination. These receptors were obtained from a man aged 50-60 years who received an inactivated influenza vaccine. Both conserved end residues are part of each CDR3. D genes are given only for firm matches. Only part of the rows carry a size: once, few, many, or a class if the clone is expanded.

j_gene | abundance | v_gene | d_gene | CDR3aa | CDR3nt
TRBJ2-1 | . | TRBV5-1 | TRBD2 | CASSWGLADFENEQFF | TGCGCCAGCAGCTGGGGACTAGCTGATTTCGAAAATGAGCAGTTCTTC
TRBJ2-3 | . | TRBV20-1 | . | CSARAPLGGTDTQYF | TGCAGTGCTAGAGCTCCTCTGGGGGGCACAGATACGCAGTATTTT
TRBJ2-3 | . | TRBV5-1 | . | CASSLGPLGAGTDTQYF | TGCGCCAGCAGCTTGGGCCCCCTGGGGGCTGGCACAGATACGCAGTATTTT
TRBJ2-1 | few | TRBV28 | TRBD2 | CASSGGWGTSSNEQFF | TGTGCCAGCAGTGGGGGGTGGGGGACTAGCAGCAATGAGCAGTTCTTC
TRBJ2-1 | few | TRBV6-1 | TRBD2 | CASSRTSGSFNEQFF | TGTGCCAGCAGTAGGACTAGCGGGAGTTTTAATGAGCAGTTCTTC
TRBJ1-5 | . | TRBV7-8 | TRBD1 | CASSLVAGGPGQPQHF | TGTGCCAGCAGCTTAGTCGCAGGGGGCCCCGGTCAGCCCCAGCATTTT
TRBJ1-4 | few | TRBV15 | . | CATSRAATNEKLFF | TGTGCCACCAGCAGAGCAGCAACTAATGAAAAACTGTTTTTT
TRBJ1-1 | . | TRBV3-1 | TRBD1 | CASSLETGTGGTEAFF | TGTGCCAGCAGCCTAGAGACGGGGACAGGGGGTACTGAAGCTTTCTTT
TRBJ2-5 | few | TRBV12-3/TRBV12-4 | TRBD1 | CASSIWTGMETQYF | TGTGCCAGCTCCATTTGGACAGGGATGGAGACCCAGTACTTC
TRBJ2-5 | few | TRBV20-1 | . | CSARAGGSLETQYF | TGCAGTGCTAGAGCGGGGGGCTCCCTAGAAACCCAGTACTTC
TRBJ1-2 | . | TRBV7-9 | TRBD1 | CASSVGTGQAGRGYTF | TGTGCCAGCAGCGTAGGGACAGGACAAGCGGGCCGTGGCTACACCTTC
TRBJ2-1 | . | TRBV4-3 | . | CASSQQGDTYNEQFF | TGCGCCAGCAGCCAACAGGGAGATACCTACAATGAGCAGTTCTTC
TRBJ2-1 | . | TRBV12-5 | TRBD2 | CASGQTSGSYNEQFF | TGTGCTAGTGGTCAAACTAGCGGGAGCTACAATGAGCAGTTCTTC
TRBJ2-5 | . | TRBV20-1 | . | CSAGRQVQETQYF | TGCAGTGCTGGGAGACAGGTACAAGAGACCCAGTACTTC
TRBJ2-7 | many | TRBV12-3/TRBV12-4 | TRBD1 | CASSRGGTGTLF | TGTGCCAGCAGTCGCGGAGGGACAGGGACCCTCTTC
TRBJ1-1 | . | TRBV3-1 | . | CASSPEVGGRAFF | TGTGCCAGCAGCCCCGAAGTAGGAGGGAGGGCTTTCTTT
TRBJ2-7 | few | TRBV3-1 | . | CASSQDKARGEQYF | TGTGCCAGCAGCCAAGACAAGGCCCGCGGGGAGCAGTACTTC
TRBJ1-2 | few | TRBV6-1 | . | CASSEAAVWNYGYTF | TGTGCCAGCAGTGAAGCAGCGGTATGGAACTATGGCTACACCTTC
TRBJ2-7 | . | TRBV6-2/TRBV6-3 | . | CASKDRPYEQYF | TGTGCCAGCAAAGACAGACCTTACGAGCAGTACTTC
TRBJ2-5 | few | TRBV7-2 | . | CASSLSVLEETQYF | TGTGCCAGCAGCCTCAGCGTACTCGAGGAGACCCAGTACTTC
TRBJ2-5 | few | TRBV5-1 | . | CASTPGRGETQYF | TGCGCCAGCACCCCCGGCAGGGGAGAGACCCAGTACTTC
TRBJ2-1 | many | TRBV5-1 | . | CASSLETAYNEQFF | TGCGCCAGCAGCTTGGAGACAGCTTACAATGAGCAGTTCTTC
TRBJ2-7 | few | TRBV6-4 | . | CASSDSIWDPYEQYF | TGTGCCAGCAGTGACTCAATTTGGGACCCCTACGAGCAGTACTTC
TRBJ2-2 | few | TRBV10-3 | . | CAIRGIGELFF | TGTGCCATCAGGGGGATCGGGGAGCTGTTTTTT
TRBJ2-3 | few | TRBV20-1 | TRBD2 | CSARDIRASGRSTDTQYF | TGCAGTGCTAGAGATATTAGGGCTAGCGGGAGGAGCACAGATACGCAGTATTTT
TRBJ2-1 | . | TRBV6-2/TRBV6-3 | TRBD1 | CASSGNLGNRGNYNEQFF | TGTGCCAGCAGTGGAAACCTAGGTAACAGGGGGAACTACAATGAGCAGTTCTTC
TRBJ1-6 | . | TRBV3-1 | . | CASSPWEEAVNSPLHF | TGTGCCAGCAGCCCATGGGAGGAGGCTGTTAATTCACCCCTCCACTTT
TRBJ2-7 | few | TRBV5-6 | . | CASSLVWQGPSYEQYF | TGTGCCAGCAGCTTGGTTTGGCAGGGGCCCTCCTACGAGCAGTACTTC
TRBJ1-4 | . | TRBV20-1 | . | CSARGLNEKLFF | TGCAGTGCTAGAGGCTTAAATGAAAAACTGTTTTTT
TRBJ1-5 | few | TRBV6-1 | . | CASRARTKNQPQHF | TGTGCCAGCAGGGCGCGAACGAAAAATCAGCCCCAGCATTTT
TRBJ2-2 | . | TRBV20-1 | . | CSASEVPGELFF | TGCAGTGCTAGTGAAGTACCCGGGGAGCTGTTTTTT
TRBJ1-1 | few | TRBV6-2/TRBV6-3 | TRBD1 | CASRSGQGIAEAFF | TGTGCCAGCAGATCCGGACAGGGAATCGCTGAAGCTTTCTTT
TRBJ2-7 | few | TRBV10-3 | TRBD2 | CAISEYASGRSYEQYF | TGTGCCATCAGTGAGTATGCTAGCGGGAGATCCTACGAGCAGTACTTC
TRBJ2-4 | few | TRBV7-9 | . | CASSLHSSIAKNIQYF | TGTGCCAGCAGCTTACACAGCAGCATAGCCAAAAACATTCAGTACTTC
TRBJ2-5 | . | TRBV7-2 | TRBD1 | CASSPQGDMVETQYF | TGTGCCAGCAGCCCACAGGGGGATATGGTAGAGACCCAGTACTTC
TRBJ2-4 | . | TRBV20-1 | . | CSASRGAQNIQYF | TGCAGTGCTAGCAGGGGGGCCCAAAACATTCAGTACTTC
TRBJ2-5 | few | TRBV5-1 | . | CASSLETTQETQYF | TGCGCCAGCAGCTTGGAGACTACGCAAGAGACCCAGTACTTC
TRBJ1-5 | . | TRBV20-1 | . | CSATRGGSNQPQHF | TGCAGTGCCACACGCGGGGGTAGCAATCAGCCCCAGCATTTT
TRBJ2-7 | . | TRBV20-1 | . | CSARDPDRAYEQYF | TGCAGTGCTAGAGACCCCGACCGAGCCTACGAGCAGTACTTC
TRBJ2-5 | . | TRBV20-1 | . | CSASGYQETQYF | TGCAGTGCTAGCGGGTACCAGGAGACCCAGTACTTC
TRBJ2-5 | . | TRBV3-1 | . | CASSQVKVGAPYQETQYF | TGTGCCAGCAGCCAAGTTAAAGTTGGGGCACCGTACCAAGAGACCCAGTACTTC
TRBJ2-1 | . | TRBV3-1 | . | CASSYRSEIFNEQFF | TGTGCCAGCAGCTACAGGTCCGAGATATTCAATGAGCAGTTCTTC
TRBJ1-5 | . | TRBV7-8 | . | CASSLGPQLGIQPQHF | TGTGCCAGCAGCTTAGGTCCACAGCTAGGCATTCAGCCCCAGCATTTT
TRBJ2-7 | few | TRBV28 | TRBD2 | CASSSIAGESYEQYF | TGTGCCAGCAGTTCAATAGCGGGAGAAAGCTACGAGCAGTACTTC
TRBJ1-5 | few | TRBV5-1 | . | CASSPYVNQPQHF | TGCGCCAGCAGCCCGTACGTCAATCAGCCCCAGCATTTT
TRBJ2-2 | . | TRBV6-2/TRBV6-3 | . | CASRPAGAAGELFF | TGTGCCAGCAGACCCGCAGGGGCGGCCGGGGAGCTGTTTTTT
TRBJ2-5 | many | TRBV12-3/TRBV12-4 | TRBD2 | CASTKAGGPGETQYF | TGTGCCAGCACCAAAGCGGGAGGGCCAGGGGAGACCCAGTACTTC
TRBJ1-2 | . | TRBV6-5 | . | CASSYSQGWGYTF | TGTGCCAGCAGTTACTCCCAGGGTTGGGGCTACACCTTC
TRBJ1-5 | many | TRBV20-1 | . | CSASDGSRGSSNQPQHF | TGCAGTGCTAGCGATGGGTCCCGCGGCTCAAGCAATCAGCCCCAGCATTTT
TRBJ2-5 | few | TRBV9 | . | CASSVEQAGTQYF | TGTGCCAGCAGCGTAGAACAGGCTGGGACCCAGTACTTC
TRBJ2-5 | few | TRBV29-1 | . | CSVVGLGQKYQETQYF | TGCAGCGTTGTTGGCTTAGGACAGAAGTACCAAGAGACCCAGTACTTC
TRBJ1-5 | . | TRBV20-1 | . | CSVQPRSNQPQHF | TGCAGTGTACAACCAAGGAGCAATCAGCCCCAGCATTTT
TRBJ1-1 | many | TRBV20-1 | . | CSARPSNAPGEAFF | TGCAGTGCTAGGCCTAGTAACGCTCCTGGTGAAGCTTTCTTT
TRBJ2-1 | . | TRBV5-1 | TRBD2 | CASSETSGSYDEQFF | TGCGCCAGCAGCGAAACTAGCGGGAGTTATGATGAGCAGTTCTTC
TRBJ2-7 | . | TRBV5-1 | TRBD2 | CASSERTSGTPWGEQYF | TGCGCCAGCAGCGAACGGACTAGCGGGACTCCGTGGGGGGAGCAGTACTTC